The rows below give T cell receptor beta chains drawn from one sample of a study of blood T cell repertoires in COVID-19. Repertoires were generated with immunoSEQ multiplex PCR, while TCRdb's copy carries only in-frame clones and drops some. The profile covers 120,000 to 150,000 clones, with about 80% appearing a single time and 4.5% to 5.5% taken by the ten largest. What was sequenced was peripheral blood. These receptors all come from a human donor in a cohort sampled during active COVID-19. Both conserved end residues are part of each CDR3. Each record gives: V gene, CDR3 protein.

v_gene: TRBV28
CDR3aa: CASSNYGRGSADTQYF

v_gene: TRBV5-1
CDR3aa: CASSLRLAVNTGELFF

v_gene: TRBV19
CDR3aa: CASSIAADRADGYTF

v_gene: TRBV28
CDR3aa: CASTERGAVYNEQFF

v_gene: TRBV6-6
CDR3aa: CASRIAGGSGNEQFF

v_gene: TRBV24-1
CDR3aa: CATRGGHGGTEAFF

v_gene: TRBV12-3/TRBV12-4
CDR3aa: CASSLLGGYGYTF

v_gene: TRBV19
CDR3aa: CASSIWDSNSPLHF

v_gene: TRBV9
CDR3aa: CASSVDQGVIDEQYF

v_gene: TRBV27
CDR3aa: CASSSVDTGGNNEQFF

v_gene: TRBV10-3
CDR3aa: CAITGTGDPGNTIYF

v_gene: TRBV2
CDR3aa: CAELRGYEQYF

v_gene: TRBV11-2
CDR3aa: CASTIGIDTLKLSF

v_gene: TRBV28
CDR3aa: CASRPGQINTEAFF

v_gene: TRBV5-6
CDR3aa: CASSPYNSPLHF

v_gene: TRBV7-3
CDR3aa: CASSPDGGPYNEQFF

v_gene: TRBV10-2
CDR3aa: CASSRGGGTSANYGYTF

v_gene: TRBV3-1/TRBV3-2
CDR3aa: CASSQVGGAARYGYTF

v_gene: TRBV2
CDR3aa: CASRPGTGGPGEQFF

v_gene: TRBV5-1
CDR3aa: CASSSQSGANTEAFF

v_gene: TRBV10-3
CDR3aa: CAISETGYGYTF

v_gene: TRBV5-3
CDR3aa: CSLPPGKIGGAGDQPQHF

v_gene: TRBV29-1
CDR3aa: CSVSGTSDYNEQFF

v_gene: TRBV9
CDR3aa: CASSVAGGNTEAFF

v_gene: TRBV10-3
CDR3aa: CAISESGLAEAFF

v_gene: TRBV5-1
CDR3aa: CASSLASGIYNEQFF

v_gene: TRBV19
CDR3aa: CASSIRGDDTEAFF

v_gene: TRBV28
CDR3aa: CASSTSGVRLFF

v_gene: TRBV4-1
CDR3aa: CASSQDSGDTQYF

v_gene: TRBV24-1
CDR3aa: CATSDRTSDTQYF

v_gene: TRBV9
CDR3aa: CASSVESSGREVNEQFF